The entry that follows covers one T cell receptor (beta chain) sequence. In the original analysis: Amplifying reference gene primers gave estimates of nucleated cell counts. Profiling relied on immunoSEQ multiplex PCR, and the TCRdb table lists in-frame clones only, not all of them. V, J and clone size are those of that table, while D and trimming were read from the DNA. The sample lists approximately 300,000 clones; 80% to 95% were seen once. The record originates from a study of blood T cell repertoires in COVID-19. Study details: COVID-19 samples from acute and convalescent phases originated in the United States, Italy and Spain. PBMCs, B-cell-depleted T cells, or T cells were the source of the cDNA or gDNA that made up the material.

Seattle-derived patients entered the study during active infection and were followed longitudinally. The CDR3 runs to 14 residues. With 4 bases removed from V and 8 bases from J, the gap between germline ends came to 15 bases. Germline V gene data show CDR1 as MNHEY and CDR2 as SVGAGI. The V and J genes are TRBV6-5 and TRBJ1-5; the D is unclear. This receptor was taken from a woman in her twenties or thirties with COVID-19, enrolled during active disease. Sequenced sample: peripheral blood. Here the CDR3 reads CASSSAGGTKPQHF. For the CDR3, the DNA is TGTGCCAGCAGTTCGGCCGGCGGTACGAAGCCCCAGCATTTT.